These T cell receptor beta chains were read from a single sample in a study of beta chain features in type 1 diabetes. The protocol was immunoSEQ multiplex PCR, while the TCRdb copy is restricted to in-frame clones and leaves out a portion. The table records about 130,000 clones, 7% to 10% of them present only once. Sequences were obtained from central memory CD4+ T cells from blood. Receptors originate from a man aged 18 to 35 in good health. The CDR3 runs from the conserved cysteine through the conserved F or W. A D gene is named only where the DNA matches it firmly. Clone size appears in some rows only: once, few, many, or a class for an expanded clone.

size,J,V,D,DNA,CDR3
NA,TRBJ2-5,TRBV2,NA,TGTGCCAGCAGGGGGGCTGAAGAGACCCAGTACTTC,CASRGAEETQYF
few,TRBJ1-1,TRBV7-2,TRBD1,TGTGCCAGCAGTTCAACAGGGGGCCCCCAAGGAACTGAAGCTTTCTTT,CASSSTGGPQGTEAFF
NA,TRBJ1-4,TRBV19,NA,TGTGCCAGTAGTATTTCGAGGGCAACTAATGAAAAACTGTTTTTT,CASSISRATNEKLFF
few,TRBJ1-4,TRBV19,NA,TGTGCCAGTAGTATAGCTATGATGGCGGGAGAACTGTTTTTT,CASSIAMMAGELFF
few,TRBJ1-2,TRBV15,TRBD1,TGTGCCACCAGCTGGACAGGGATGGATGGCTACACCTTC,CATSWTGMDGYTF
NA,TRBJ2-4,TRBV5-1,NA,TGCGCCAGCAGCTTGGGGGTAGGACGGGGAGACATTCAGTACTTC,CASSLGVGRGDIQYF
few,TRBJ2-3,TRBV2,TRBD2,TGTGCCAGCAGTGCCCGTGGTAGCGGGGGTGCTCGCTCTAGCACAGATACGCAGTATTTT,CASSARGSGGARSSTDTQYF
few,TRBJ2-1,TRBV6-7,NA,TGTGCCAGCAGTTACGTGGCCTCCCCATCCTACAATGAGCAGTTCTTC,CASSYVASPSYNEQFF
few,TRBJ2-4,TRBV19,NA,TGTGCCAGTAGTACCCTCCAGGGGAGTTGGGCCAAAAACATTCAGTACTTC,CASSTLQGSWAKNIQYF
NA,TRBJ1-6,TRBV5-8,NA,TGTGCCAGCAGGGGACAATATAATTCACCCCTCCACTTT,CASRGQYNSPLHF
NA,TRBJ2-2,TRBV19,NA,TGTGCCAGTAGTATAGATCGAGGAGGGCGGCGCCGGGAGCTGTTTTTT,CASSIDRGGRRRELFF
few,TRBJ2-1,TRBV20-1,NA,TGCAGTGCTAGAGTCCGCAATGAGCAGTTCTTC,CSARVRNEQFF
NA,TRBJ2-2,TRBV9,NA,TGTGCCAGCGGGAGATCCACCGGGGAGCTGTTTTTT,CASGRSTGELFF
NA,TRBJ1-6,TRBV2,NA,TGTGCCAGCAGTGAATTGTCGGAAATATGGAGCTCCTATAATTCACCCCTCCACTTT,CASSELSEIWSSYNSPLHF
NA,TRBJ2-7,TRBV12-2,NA,TGTGCAAGTCGCTCACCCACCGGGGGCGAGCAGTACTTC,CASRSPTGGEQYF
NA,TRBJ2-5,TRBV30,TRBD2,TGTGCCTGGAGGGGAAGCGGGGGGCCCCCAGAGACCCAGTACTTC,CAWRGSGGPPETQYF
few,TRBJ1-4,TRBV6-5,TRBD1,TGTGCCAGCAGTCGAAGAGACAGGGCTGAAAAACTGTTTTTT,CASSRRDRAEKLFF
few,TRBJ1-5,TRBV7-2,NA,TGTGCCAGCAGCTTAAACAGGGGCAATCAGCCCCAGCATTTT,CASSLNRGNQPQHF
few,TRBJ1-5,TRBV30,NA,TGTGCCTGGACCGGGTCGGGCAATCAGCCCCAGCATTTT,CAWTGSGNQPQHF
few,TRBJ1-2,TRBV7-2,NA,TGTGCCAGCAGCTTAGGAGGGGGAGAAGCTAACTATGGCTACACCTTC,CASSLGGGEANYGYTF
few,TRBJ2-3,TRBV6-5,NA,TGTGCCAGCAGTCGAACAGGACAGCGCACAGATACGCAGTATTTT,CASSRTGQRTDTQYF
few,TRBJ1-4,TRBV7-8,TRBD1,TGTGCCAGCAGCTCCTCCCGGGACAGGCCTAATGAAAAACTGTTTTTT,CASSSSRDRPNEKLFF
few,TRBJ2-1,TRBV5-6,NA,TGTGCCAGCAGCTTGAGAGGGAGCGATGAGCAGTTCTTC,CASSLRGSDEQFF
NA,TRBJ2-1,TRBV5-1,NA,TGCGCCAGCAGCTTGGAAGTCAGGGGCTCCTACAATGAGCAGTTCTTC,CASSLEVRGSYNEQFF
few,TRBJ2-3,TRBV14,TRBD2,TGTGCCAGCAGCCAAGCGTGGACTAGGCCCACAGATACGCAGTATTTT,CASSQAWTRPTDTQYF
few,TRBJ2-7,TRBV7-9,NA,TGTGCCAGCAGCTTCCCGACAATCGGCGTCGTATCGTACGAGCAGTACTTC,CASSFPTIGVVSYEQYF
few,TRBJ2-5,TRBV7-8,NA,TGTGCCAGCAGCTTAGAGGGTACTAGCTTGGAGACCCAGTACTTC,CASSLEGTSLETQYF
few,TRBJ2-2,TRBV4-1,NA,TGCGCCAGCAGCCAACAGGGGAACACCGGGGAGCTGTTTTTT,CASSQQGNTGELFF
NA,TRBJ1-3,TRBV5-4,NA,TGTGCCAGCAGCTCCCGAGGGCCACAGAGGGGAAACACCATATATTTT,CASSSRGPQRGNTIYF
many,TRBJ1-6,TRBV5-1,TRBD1,TGCGCCAGCAGCCGCGGGACAGACGATTCACCCCTCCACTTT,CASSRGTDDSPLHF
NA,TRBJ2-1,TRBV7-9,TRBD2,TGTGCCAGCAGTAGCGGGGGGTACGATGAGCAGTTCTTC,CASSSGGYDEQFF
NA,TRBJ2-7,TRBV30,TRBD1,TGTGCCTGGAGTGTCGGGACAGGCTTATACTACGAGCAGTACTTC,CAWSVGTGLYYEQYF
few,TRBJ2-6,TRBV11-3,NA,TGTGCCAGCAGCCCCCCAGGGGCCAACGTCCTGACTTTC,CASSPPGANVLTF
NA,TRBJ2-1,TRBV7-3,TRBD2,TGTGCCAGCAGCCCCTGGCTAGCGGGGTCCTACAATGAGCAGTTCTTC,CASSPWLAGSYNEQFF
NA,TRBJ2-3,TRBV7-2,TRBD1,TGTGCCAGCAGCTTATGGGGACAGGGGAACACAGATACGCAGTATTTT,CASSLWGQGNTDTQYF
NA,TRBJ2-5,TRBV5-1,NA,TGCGCCAGCAGCTTGGCCGAGTCGACAGCAGAGACCCAGTACTTC,CASSLAESTAETQYF